This is a list of T cell receptor beta chains from one sample in a study of CD8 T cells in ankylosing spondylitis. TCRdb processed the 5' RACE reads anew with MiXCR; each CDR3 protein has one entry. Of around 120,000 distinct CDR3 sequences in the sample, over 7% were seen once. Sequenced input: blood, either unsorted or a sorted T cell fraction (not recorded which). These receptors all stem from a male donor with ankylosing spondylitis or in good health (not recorded which). Both conserved end residues are part of each CDR3. The order of the fields is D gene, V gene, J gene, clone size, CDR3 protein, CDR3 DNA. D genes are given only for firm matches. Some rows mark clone size as missing; the rest say once, few, many or name a class of expanded clone.

>NA|TRBV6-1|TRBJ1-2|NA
CASRRGASGNGYTF
TGTGCCAGCAGGCGCGGGGCCTCAGGGAATGGCTACACCTTC
>NA|TRBV14|TRBJ2-1|NA
CASLRMDEQFF
TGTGCCAGCCTCAGGATGGATGAGCAGTTCTTC
>TRBD2|TRBV11-1|TRBJ2-2|many
CASSLRTSGRSNTGELFF
TGTGCCAGCAGCCTAAGGACTAGCGGGAGGTCGAACACCGGGGAGCTGTTTTTT
>TRBD1|TRBV28|TRBJ2-3|NA
CASTRQGLGDTQYF
TGTGCCAGCACCAGACAGGGGTTGGGAGATACGCAGTATTTT
>NA|TRBV10-3|TRBJ2-4|few
CATSQGSDKNIQYF
TGTGCCACGTCCCAGGGGTCCGACAAAAACATTCAGTACTTC
>TRBD1|TRBV29-1|TRBJ2-7|many
CSAQQGANEQYF
TGCAGCGCACAACAGGGGGCCAACGAGCAGTACTTC
>NA|TRBV5-1|TRBJ2-7|NA
CASSWRPAELSYEQYF
TGCGCCAGCAGCTGGCGGCCAGCGGAACTCTCCTACGAGCAGTACTTC
>TRBD2|TRBV5-1|TRBJ2-1|many
CASSWGGRDYNEQFF
TGCGCCAGCAGCTGGGGCGGGAGGGACTACAATGAGCAGTTCTTC
>TRBD1|TRBV6-5|TRBJ1-1|once
CASSYTRGYEAFF
TGTGCCAGCAGTTATACCAGGGGGTATGAAGCTTTCTTT
>NA|TRBV5-1|TRBJ1-6|NA
CASRGGSSYNSPLHF
TGCGCCAGCAGAGGGGGGAGCTCCTATAATTCACCCCTCCACTTT
>TRBD2|TRBV5-1|TRBJ2-1|many
CASSLEAAGGYNEQFF
TGCGCCAGCAGCTTGGAAGCAGCGGGAGGTTACAATGAGCAGTTCTTC
>NA|TRBV20-1|TRBJ2-1|few
CSAKDLMGNRDNEQFF
TGCAGTGCCAAGGACTTGATGGGGAATAGGGACAATGAGCAGTTCTTC
>NA|TRBV12-3/TRBV12-4|TRBJ2-7|many
CASSRRSSYEQYF
TGTGCCAGCAGTCGGAGGAGCTCCTACGAGCAGTACTTC
>NA|TRBV7-9|TRBJ1-2|few
CASSLGPTYGYTF
TGTGCCAGCAGCCTAGGACCAACCTATGGCTACACCTTC
>TRBD2|TRBV6-1|TRBJ2-1|many
CASRRAGVNEQFF
TGTGCCAGCAGGCGAGCGGGAGTCAATGAGCAGTTCTTC
>TRBD2|TRBV7-2|TRBJ2-3|many
CASSPGLAGGSDTQYF
TGTGCCAGCAGCCCCGGACTAGCGGGAGGGTCGGATACGCAGTATTTT
>TRBD1|TRBV7-2|TRBJ2-7|few
CASSLTGGGDEQYF
TGTGCCAGCAGCTTGACAGGGGGCGGCGACGAGCAGTACTTC
>TRBD1|TRBV27|TRBJ2-3|NA
CASTEHRTGAPF
TGTGCCAGCACCGAACATAGGACAGGAGCCCCGTTT